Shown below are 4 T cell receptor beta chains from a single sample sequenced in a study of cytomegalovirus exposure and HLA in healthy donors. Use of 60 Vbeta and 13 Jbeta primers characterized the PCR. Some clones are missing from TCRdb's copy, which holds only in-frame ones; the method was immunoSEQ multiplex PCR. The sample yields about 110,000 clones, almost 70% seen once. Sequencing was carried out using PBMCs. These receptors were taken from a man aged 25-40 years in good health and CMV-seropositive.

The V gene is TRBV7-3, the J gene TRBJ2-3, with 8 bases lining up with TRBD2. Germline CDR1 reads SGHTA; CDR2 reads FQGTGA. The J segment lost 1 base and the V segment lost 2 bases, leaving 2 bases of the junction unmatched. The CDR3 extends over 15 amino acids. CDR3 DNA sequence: TGTGCCAGCAGCTTAGGTAGCGGGGGCACAGATACGCAGTATTTT. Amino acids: CASSLGSGGTDTQYF.

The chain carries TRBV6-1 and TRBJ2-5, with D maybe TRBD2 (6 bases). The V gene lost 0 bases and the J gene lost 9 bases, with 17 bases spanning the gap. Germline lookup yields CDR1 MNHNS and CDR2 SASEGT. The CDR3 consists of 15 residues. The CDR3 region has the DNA TGTGCCAGCAGTGAAGCGGGAGGAGGAGGGGAGGCCCAGTACTTC. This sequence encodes CASSEAGGGGEAQYF.

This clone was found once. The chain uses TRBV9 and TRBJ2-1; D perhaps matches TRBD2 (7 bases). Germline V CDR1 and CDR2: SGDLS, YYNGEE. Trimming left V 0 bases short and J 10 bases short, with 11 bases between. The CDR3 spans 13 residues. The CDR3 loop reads CASSVARGAEQFF. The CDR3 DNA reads TGTGCCAGCAGCGTAGCTCGGGGGGCCGAGCAGTTCTTC.

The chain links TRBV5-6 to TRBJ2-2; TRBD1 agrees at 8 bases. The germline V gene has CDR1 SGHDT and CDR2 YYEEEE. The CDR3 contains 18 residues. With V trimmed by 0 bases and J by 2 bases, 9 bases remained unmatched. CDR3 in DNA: TGTGCCAGCAGCTTGGTTTCAGGGGGCGGCGTAAACACCGGGGAGCTGTTTTTT. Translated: CASSLVSGGGVNTGELFF.